This T cell receptor beta chain was documented in a study of beta chain features in type 1 diabetes. As concerns this clone: Its antigen is not known.

The entirety of the isolated RNA underwent reverse transcription, so expressed TCRB transcripts were sequenced. Approximately 3.6 million reads was the average for naive, central memory and regulatory T cell samples. Measured with immunoSEQ multiplex PCR; TCRdb has only the in-frame clones, and not every one. The sample includes some 660,000 clones, around 15% of them seen just once. Study-level results: Shorter TCRB CDR3s, moderately but significantly so, were found in Type 1 diabetes patients in all four CD4+ subsets.

The J segment lost 1 base and the V segment lost 6 bases, leaving 12 bases of the junction unmatched. Germline assignment: CDR1 SGHTA and CDR2 FQGNSA. This CDR3 region has 19 residues. The chain recombines TRBV7-2 with TRBJ2-3, with TRBD2 matching over 14 bases. Sequenced input: naive CD4+ T cells from blood. The receptor comes from a man between 18 and 35 years old with type 1 diabetes. In nucleotides, the CDR3 is TGTGCCAGCAGGCACACACTAGGGACTAGCGGGGGAGGCACAGATACGCAGTATTTT. It specifies CASRHTLGTSGGGTDTQYF.